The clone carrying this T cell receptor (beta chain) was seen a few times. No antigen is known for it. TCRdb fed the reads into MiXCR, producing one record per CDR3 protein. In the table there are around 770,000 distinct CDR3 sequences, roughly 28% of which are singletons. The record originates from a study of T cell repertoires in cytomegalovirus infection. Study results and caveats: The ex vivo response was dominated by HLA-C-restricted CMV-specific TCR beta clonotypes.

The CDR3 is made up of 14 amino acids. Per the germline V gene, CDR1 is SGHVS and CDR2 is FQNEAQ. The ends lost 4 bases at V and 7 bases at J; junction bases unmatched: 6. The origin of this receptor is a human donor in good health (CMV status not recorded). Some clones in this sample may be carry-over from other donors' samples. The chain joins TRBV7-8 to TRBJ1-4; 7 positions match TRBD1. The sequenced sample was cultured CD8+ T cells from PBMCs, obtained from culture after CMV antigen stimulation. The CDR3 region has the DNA TGTGCCAGCAGCTCAGGACAGGCGGGTGAAAAACTGTTTTTT. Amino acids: CASSSGQAGEKLFF.